The 6 T cell receptor beta chains below were found in one sample sequenced in a study of blood T cell repertoires in COVID-19 (dated by TCRdb to the early 2020s). Receptors were amplified or captured by the immunoSEQ multiplex PCR assay. This is the immuneACCESS table as TCRdb keeps it, with only in-frame sequences that have V and J called. A part of the clones is gone; compared with another copy, unresolved V genes explain less than half, and the rest is unexplained. Across this sample there are about 180,000 clones, with 80% to 90% seen only once. The ten largest clones add up to around 3% of the sample. Input material: peripheral blood. The receptor source for this set is a man aged 55 to 70 with acute or convalescent COVID-19.

The chain links TRBV7-2 to TRBJ2-5; 7 bases are a match to TRBD2. V lost 6 bases, J lost 3 bases, and 7 bases stayed unmatched. The CDR3 totals 14 residues. Germline V gene data show CDR1 as SGHTA and CDR2 as FQGNSA. CDR3 loop: CASSLTSVKETQYF. CDR3 nucleotides: TGTGCCAGCAGTCTAACTAGCGTTAAAGAGACCCAGTACTTC.

This clone came up a few times. The chain combines TRBV23-1 with TRBJ2-3; possible D gene TRBD2, 7 bases. TRBV23-1 is given ORF status, its function remaining uncertain. The CDR3 spans 15 residues. Trimming stripped 2 bases from V and 0 bases from J, with 9 bases between. CDR3 sequence (DNA): TGCGCCAGCAGTCAAGGGGGGGCTAGCACAGATACGCAGTATTTT. This gives the protein CASSQGGASTDTQYF.

The chain combines TRBV7-3 with TRBJ2-1; weak D call: TRBD2 (5 bases). CDR3 length: 13 amino acids. Trimming shortened V by 8 bases and J by 3 bases, and 11 bases separated the two germline ends. Germline loops: CDR1 SGHTA, CDR2 FQGTGA. The CDR3 here is CASVPGIYNEQFF. The CDR3, as DNA: TGTGCCAGCGTACCGGGGATCTACAATGAGCAGTTCTTC.

This clone came up once. The chain carries TRBV7-2 and TRBJ2-3, with a tentative D call TRBD2 (6 bases). Germline lookup yields CDR1 SGHTA and CDR2 FQGNSA. The V end lost 1 base, the J end lost 8 bases, and 16 bases lay between the germline ends. The CDR3 contains 15 residues. CDR3 in DNA: TGTGCCAGCAGCTTAGTTTGGGGACTCCCGGGTACGCAGTATTTT. It encodes CASSLVWGLPGTQYF. The full variable domain, in which reference TRBV7-2 and TRBJ2-3 provide the parts outside the CDR3, is GAGVSQSPSNKVTEKGKDVELRCDPISGHTALYWYRQSLGQGLEFLIYFQGNSAPDKSGLPSDRFSAERTGGSVSTLTIQRTQQEDSAVYLCASSLVWGLPGTQYFGPGTRLTVL.

The chain recombines TRBV6-5 with TRBJ1-4, with 8 nucleotides matching TRBD1. Germline CDR1 is MNHEY and CDR2 is SVGAGI. V lost 0 bases to trimming and J lost 4 bases; unmatched junction nucleotides: 1. CDR3 length: 15 amino acids. CDR3 region: CASSYSDRGNEKLFF. The CDR3 DNA is TGTGCCAGCAGTTACTCCGACAGGGGTAATGAAAAACTGTTTTTT.

The chain carries TRBV28 and TRBJ1-6; 9 nucleotides align to TRBD1. Trimming took 6 bases from V and 3 from J; bases not matched to a gene: 12. The germline V gene encodes CDR1 MDHEN and CDR2 SYDVKM. There are 18 residues in the CDR3. In DNA form, the CDR3 reads TGTGCCAGCAGAAAACCCACCAGGGACAGGGTCTATAATTCACCCCTCCACTTT. This encodes CASRKPTRDRVYNSPLHF.